The TCR delta chain under discussion was sequenced for a study of gamma-delta chains in newborns, infants, children. Overall study: Microbial exposure reportedly drives polyclonal innate γδ T cell expansion after birth.

This clone was seen more than once but under ten times. V was clipped by 0 bases and J by 0 bases; unmatched bases: 10. The germline CDR1 and CDR2 sequences are GEAIGNYY and EKD. This CDR3 has 20 amino acids. TCRdb fed the reads to CATT. The table includes 4,000 to 4,500 delta-chain clones, 6.2% detected once. The rearrangement links TRDV2 to TRDJ3; 7 nucleotides agree with TRDD3. Sequenced material: blood. The receptor was isolated from a child who was a newborn, infant or young child, either healthy, febrile or measles-vaccinated (not recorded which). CDR3: CACDTVLGSLSSWDTRQMFF. The CDR3 DNA reads TGTGCCTGTGACACCGTACTGGGGTCCTTAAGCTCCTGGGACACCCGACAGATGTTTTTC.